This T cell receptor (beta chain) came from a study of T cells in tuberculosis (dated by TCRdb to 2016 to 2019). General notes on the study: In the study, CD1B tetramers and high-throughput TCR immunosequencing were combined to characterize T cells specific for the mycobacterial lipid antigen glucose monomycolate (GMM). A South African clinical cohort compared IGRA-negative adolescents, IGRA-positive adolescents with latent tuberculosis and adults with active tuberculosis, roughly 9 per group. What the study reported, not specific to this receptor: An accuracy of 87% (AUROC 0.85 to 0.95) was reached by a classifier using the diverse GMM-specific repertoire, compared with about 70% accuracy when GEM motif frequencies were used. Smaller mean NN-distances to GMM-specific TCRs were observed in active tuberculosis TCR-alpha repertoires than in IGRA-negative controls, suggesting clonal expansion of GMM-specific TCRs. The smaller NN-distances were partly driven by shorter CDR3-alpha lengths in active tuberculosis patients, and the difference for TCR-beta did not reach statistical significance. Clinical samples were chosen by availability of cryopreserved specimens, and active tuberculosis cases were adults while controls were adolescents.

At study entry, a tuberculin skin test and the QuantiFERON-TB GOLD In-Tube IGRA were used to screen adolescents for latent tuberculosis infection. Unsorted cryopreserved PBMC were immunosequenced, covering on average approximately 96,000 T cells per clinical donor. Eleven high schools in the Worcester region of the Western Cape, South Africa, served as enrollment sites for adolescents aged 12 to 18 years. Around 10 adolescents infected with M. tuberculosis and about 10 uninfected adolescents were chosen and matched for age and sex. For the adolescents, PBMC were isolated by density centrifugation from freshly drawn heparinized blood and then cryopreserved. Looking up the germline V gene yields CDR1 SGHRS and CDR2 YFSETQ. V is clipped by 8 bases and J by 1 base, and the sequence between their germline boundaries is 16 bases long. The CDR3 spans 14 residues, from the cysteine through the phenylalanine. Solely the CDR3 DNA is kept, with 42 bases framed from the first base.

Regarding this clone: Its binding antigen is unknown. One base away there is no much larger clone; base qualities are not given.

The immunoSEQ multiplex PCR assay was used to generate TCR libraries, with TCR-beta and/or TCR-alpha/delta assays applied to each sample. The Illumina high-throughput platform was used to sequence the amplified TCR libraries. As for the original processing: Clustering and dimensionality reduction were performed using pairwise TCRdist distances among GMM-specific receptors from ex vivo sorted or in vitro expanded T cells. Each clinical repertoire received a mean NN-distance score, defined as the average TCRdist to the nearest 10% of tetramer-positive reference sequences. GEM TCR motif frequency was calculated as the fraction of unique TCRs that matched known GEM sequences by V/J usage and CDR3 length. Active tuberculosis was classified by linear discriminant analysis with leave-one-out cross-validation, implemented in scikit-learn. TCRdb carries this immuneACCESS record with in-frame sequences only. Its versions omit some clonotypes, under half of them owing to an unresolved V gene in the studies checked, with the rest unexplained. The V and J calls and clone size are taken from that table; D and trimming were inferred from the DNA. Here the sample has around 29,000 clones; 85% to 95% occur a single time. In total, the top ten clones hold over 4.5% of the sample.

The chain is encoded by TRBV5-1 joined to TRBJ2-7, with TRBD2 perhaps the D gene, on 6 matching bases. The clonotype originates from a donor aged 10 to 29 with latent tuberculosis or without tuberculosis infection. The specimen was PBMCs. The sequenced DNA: TGCGCCAGTAGGTGGCGGGGTGGGTCCTACGAGCAGTACTTC. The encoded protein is CASRWRGGSYEQYF.